The rows below give T cell receptor beta chains drawn from one sample of a study of cytomegalovirus exposure and HLA in healthy donors. Repertoires were generated with immunoSEQ multiplex PCR, while TCRdb's copy carries only in-frame clones and drops some. Among over 150,000 clones, around 82% were seen once, and the ten largest hold 0.35% to 0.4%. The specimen sequenced was PBMCs. The receptors were sampled from a boy younger than 10 in good health and CMV-seronegative. Each CDR3 is given with its conserved first and last residue. D genes are given only for firm matches. Clone size appears in some rows only: once, few, many, or a class for an expanded clone.

v_call	d_call	j_call	clone_size	cdr3_nt	cdr3_aa
TRBV7-9	TRBD1	TRBJ1-2	NA	TGTGCCAGCAGCTTATGGGCCGGGACAGCGTTGAGGGGCTACACCTTC	CASSLWAGTALRGYTF
TRBV9	NA	TRBJ1-4	NA	TGTGCCAGCAGCGCCCGGACGGGGGGATTTGAAAAACTGTTTTTT	CASSARTGGFEKLFF
TRBV19	NA	TRBJ1-5	NA	TGTGCCAGTGGAGGTTTCGATCAGCCCCAGCATTTT	CASGGFDQPQHF
TRBV5-4	NA	TRBJ2-2	NA	TGTGCCAGCAGCTTGTCCAGGGCCAACACCGGGGAGCTGTTTTTT	CASSLSRANTGELFF
TRBV7-9	NA	TRBJ1-1	NA	TGTGCCAGCAGCCTAAGAGGGAGTGAAGCTTTCTTT	CASSLRGSEAFF
TRBV28	TRBD1	TRBJ1-2	NA	TGTGCCAGCAGTTTATTGAGGGGGCGCGGGACGGGAGGCTACACCTTC	CASSLLRGRGTGGYTF
TRBV5-5	TRBD2	TRBJ2-1	NA	TGTGCCAGCAGCACGCCGGGACTAGCGGATAATGAGCAGTTCTTC	CASSTPGLADNEQFF
TRBV5-6	TRBD1	TRBJ1-4	NA	TGTGCCAGCAGCTCCCTAAGACAGGGGGCGAGGACTAAACTGTTTTTT	CASSSLRQGARTKLFF
TRBV28	TRBD1	TRBJ1-1	NA	TGTGCCAGCAGTCTTACTAGACAGGGTGAAGCTTTCTTT	CASSLTRQGEAFF
TRBV5-6	NA	TRBJ1-6	NA	TGTGCCAGCAGCTACAGGGAGTTTTCTTCACCCCTCCACTTT	CASSYREFSSPLHF
TRBV5-1	NA	TRBJ2-1	NA	TGCGCCAGCAGCCGGGGGACCGGGTTAGCCTACAATGAGCAGTTCTTC	CASSRGTGLAYNEQFF
TRBV29-1	TRBD1	TRBJ2-5	NA	TGCAGCGTTGGATCAGGGGGCTGGGAGCAGTACTTC	CSVGSGGWEQYF
TRBV27	NA	TRBJ2-5	once	TGTGCCAGCAGTTTATCGGGGGAGGCCCCCCAAGAGACCCAGTACTTC	CASSLSGEAPQETQYF
TRBV20-1	NA	TRBJ2-7	NA	TGCAGTGCTAGACGAGAATACGAGCAGTACTTC	CSARREYEQYF
TRBV7-8	NA	TRBJ2-1	NA	TGTGCCAGCAGCTTAGGGCTAGCGTTATACAATGAGCAGTTCTTC	CASSLGLALYNEQFF
TRBV4-1	NA	TRBJ2-6	NA	TGCGCCAGCACCTCCCGACTGGTCGGGGCCAACGTCCTGACTTTC	CASTSRLVGANVLTF
TRBV6-1	NA	TRBJ2-2	NA	TGTGCCAGCAGTCGGGAAGCGAACACCGGGGAGCTGTTTTTT	CASSREANTGELFF
TRBV5-1	NA	TRBJ2-1	NA	TGCGCCAGCAGCTGGAGGGGTGAGGACGGGAGTGAGCAGTTCTTC	CASSWRGEDGSEQFF
TRBV7-8	NA	TRBJ2-7	NA	TGTGCCAGCAGCTTAGTTCCAGGGACGGGAGACTACGAGCAGTACTTC	CASSLVPGTGDYEQYF
TRBV2	TRBD2	TRBJ2-1	NA	TGTGCCAACCTCCCGGGGGGGGTGACCTCCTACAATGAGCAGTTCTTC	CANLPGGVTSYNEQFF
TRBV7-9	NA	TRBJ1-1	NA	TGTGCCAGCAGCTTAGGGTGGCTCATGAACACTGAAGCTTTCTTT	CASSLGWLMNTEAFF
TRBV6-5	NA	TRBJ1-1	NA	TGTGCCAGCAGTTACTCGAGGTGGGGGGGAACTGAAGCTTTCTTT	CASSYSRWGGTEAFF
TRBV4-1	NA	TRBJ2-7	NA	TGCGCCAGCAGCCAAGAATCCGGGGGAACTGTCGGCGAGCAGTACTTC	CASSQESGGTVGEQYF
TRBV19	NA	TRBJ1-5	NA	TGTGCCAGTAGTATCCCAGGAAGGAGCAATCAGCCCCAGCATTTT	CASSIPGRSNQPQHF
TRBV7-9	NA	TRBJ1-3	NA	TGTGCCAGCAGCTTCCCTCTGCCGAGCCCTAACTCTGGAAACACCATATATTTT	CASSFPLPSPNSGNTIYF
TRBV2	NA	TRBJ2-5	NA	TGTGCCAGCAGCCTCTATGGGAGTGAGACCCAGTACTTC	CASSLYGSETQYF
TRBV6-1	NA	TRBJ1-2	few	TGTGCCAGCAGTGAAGGTTGGGGCCATGCGAATGGCTACACCTTC	CASSEGWGHANGYTF
TRBV6-1	NA	TRBJ1-1	NA	TGTGCCAGCACTGGGAGGTTCATGAACACTGAAGCTTTCTTT	CASTGRFMNTEAFF
TRBV7-9	NA	TRBJ1-2	once	TGTGCCAGCAGCTTAGCGGGTTTAGACAGTGCCCAATTCTATGGCTACACCTTC	CASSLAGLDSAQFYGYTF
TRBV2	NA	TRBJ1-5	NA	TGTGCCAGCAGTGAAGGTTCTATTCAGCCCCAGCATTTT	CASSEGSIQPQHF
TRBV5-1	TRBD1	TRBJ2-7	NA	TGCGCCAGCAGCTTGGGGACAGGGGGCGACGAGCAGTACTTC	CASSLGTGGDEQYF
TRBV9	TRBD1	TRBJ1-5	NA	TGTGCCAGCAGCGCTCGAACAGGGGAAGAAGAGCCCCAGCATTTT	CASSARTGEEEPQHF
TRBV6-5	TRBD1	TRBJ2-7	NA	TGTGCCAGCAGTTCCCCGACAGGGGGGAAGGACGAGCAGTACTTC	CASSSPTGGKDEQYF
TRBV5-4	NA	TRBJ1-3	NA	TGTGCCAGCAGCTTGGGGGGGCGCGGCTCTGGAAACACCATATATTTT	CASSLGGRGSGNTIYF
TRBV7-9	TRBD1	TRBJ1-4	NA	TGTGCCAGCAGCTTATCCGGCAGGGGGCGAGAAGAAAAACTGTTTTTT	CASSLSGRGREEKLFF
TRBV7-9	TRBD1	TRBJ2-1	NA	TGTGCCAGCAGCATCCGGACAGGGGTCTACAATGAGCAGTTCTTC	CASSIRTGVYNEQFF
TRBV7-9	NA	TRBJ1-2	few	TGTGCCAGCAGCTTACTCCGTGCGGGCCATGGCTACACCTTC	CASSLLRAGHGYTF
TRBV25-1	NA	TRBJ2-7	once	TGTGCCAGCAGTGATGGTGACAGCCCGAAACGCTACGAGCAGTACTTC	CASSDGDSPKRYEQYF
TRBV2	NA	TRBJ1-2	NA	TGTGCCAGCAGTGAAGCTGATGAGGGTTATGGCTACACCTTC	CASSEADEGYGYTF
TRBV28	TRBD2	TRBJ2-5	NA	TGTGCCAGCACCAAAGGCCTAGCGGGAGTTCGAGAGACCCAGTACTTC	CASTKGLAGVRETQYF
TRBV6-1	NA	TRBJ1-1	once	TGTGCCAGCAGTGGTCAGGCACTCGCGCGGAACACTGAAGCTTTCTTT	CASSGQALARNTEAFF
TRBV6-4	NA	TRBJ1-5	few	TGTGCCAGCAGCGCGGAGGTTGGTCAGCCCCAGCATTTT	CASSAEVGQPQHF
TRBV7-9	NA	TRBJ1-1	NA	TGTGCCAGCAGCCCACGGAGGGGTAGCGTGAACACTGAAGCTTTCTTT	CASSPRRGSVNTEAFF
TRBV4-1	TRBD2	TRBJ2-1	NA	TGCGCCAGCAGCCAGGGGGTCAATAGCGGGACCCCCAATGAGCAGTTCTTC	CASSQGVNSGTPNEQFF
TRBV7-9	TRBD1	TRBJ2-1	NA	TGTGCCAGCAGCTCCCGACAGGGGAGGCACAATGAGCAGTTCTTC	CASSSRQGRHNEQFF
TRBV11-2	TRBD2	TRBJ2-7	NA	TGTGCCAGCAGCTCTCTCGCCCCTAGCGGGAGGAAGCTCTACGAGCAGTACTTC	CASSSLAPSGRKLYEQYF
TRBV4-1	TRBD1	TRBJ2-7	few	TGCGCCAGCAGCCAAGGGACAGGTCCCTACGAGCAGTACTTC	CASSQGTGPYEQYF
TRBV5-1	TRBD1	TRBJ2-7	NA	TGCGCCAGCAGCTCTCGGGACAGGGGGACTAGCTACTACGAGCAGTACTTC	CASSSRDRGTSYYEQYF
TRBV9	TRBD2	TRBJ2-2	NA	TGTGCCAGCAGTACTAGCGGAAACACCGGGGAGCTGTTTTTT	CASSTSGNTGELFF
TRBV15	TRBD1	TRBJ1-5	NA	TGTGCCACCGCGGCGGGACAGCCTTTTCAGCCCCAGCATTTT	CATAAGQPFQPQHF
TRBV28	TRBD1	TRBJ1-1	NA	TGTGCCAGCAGTCTACTTCGACAGGGCGGTGAAGCTTTCTTT	CASSLLRQGGEAFF
TRBV4-1	TRBD2	TRBJ2-1	NA	TGCGCCAGCAGCCAACTAGCGGGAGTAACTTACCATGAGCAGTTCTTC	CASSQLAGVTYHEQFF
TRBV4-1	TRBD1	TRBJ2-7	NA	TGCGCCAGCAGCCAGGGAACGACAGGGGTGAGCCACGAGCAGTACTTC	CASSQGTTGVSHEQYF
TRBV7-9	TRBD1	TRBJ1-1	few	TGTGCCAGCAGCTTAGCTTGGGACAGTAGAGCTTTCTTT	CASSLAWDSRAFF
TRBV7-3	TRBD2	TRBJ2-2	NA	TGTGCCAGCAGCTCTCATAGCGGGAGAAACACCGGGGAGCTGTTTTTT	CASSSHSGRNTGELFF
TRBV2	TRBD2	TRBJ2-7	NA	TGTGCCAGCAGTGACACTTTGGGACTAGCGGGACCCTCCTACGAGCAGTACTTC	CASSDTLGLAGPSYEQYF
TRBV10-3	TRBD1	TRBJ1-1	few	TGTGCCATCAGGGATACAGGGGGCCCTGAAGCTTTCTTT	CAIRDTGGPEAFF
TRBV2	NA	TRBJ2-2	NA	TGTGCCAGCAACCCCCGGGTAGGGGCGAACACCGGGGAGCTGTTTTTT	CASNPRVGANTGELFF
TRBV10-1	TRBD1	TRBJ2-1	NA	TGCGCCAGCAGTGAATCGGACAGGGCCGGCGAGCAGTTCTTC	CASSESDRAGEQFF